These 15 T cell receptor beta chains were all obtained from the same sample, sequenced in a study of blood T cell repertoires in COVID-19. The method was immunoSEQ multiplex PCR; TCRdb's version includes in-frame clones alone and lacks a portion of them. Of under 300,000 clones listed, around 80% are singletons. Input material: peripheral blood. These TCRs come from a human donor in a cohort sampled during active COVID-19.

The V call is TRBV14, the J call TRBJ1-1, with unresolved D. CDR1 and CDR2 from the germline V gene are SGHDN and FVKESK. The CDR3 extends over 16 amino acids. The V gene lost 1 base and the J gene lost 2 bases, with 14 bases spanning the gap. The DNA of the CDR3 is TGTGCCAGCAGCCAAGCCCGGGCAGCGGTTAACACTGAAGCTTTCTTT. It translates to CASSQARAAVNTEAFF.

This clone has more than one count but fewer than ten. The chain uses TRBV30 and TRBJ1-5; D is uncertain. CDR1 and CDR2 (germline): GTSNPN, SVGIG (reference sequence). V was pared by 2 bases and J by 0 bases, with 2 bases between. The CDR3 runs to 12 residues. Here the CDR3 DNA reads TGTGCCTGGAGTCTTAGCAATCAGCCCCAGCATTTT. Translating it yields CAWSLSNQPQHF. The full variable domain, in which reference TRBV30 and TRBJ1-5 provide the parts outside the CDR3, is SQTIHQWPATLVQPVGSPLSLECTVEGTSNPNLYWYRQAAGRGLQLLFYSVGIGQISSEVPQNLSASRPQDRQFILSSKKLLLSDSGFYLCAWSLSNQPQHFGDGTRLSIL.

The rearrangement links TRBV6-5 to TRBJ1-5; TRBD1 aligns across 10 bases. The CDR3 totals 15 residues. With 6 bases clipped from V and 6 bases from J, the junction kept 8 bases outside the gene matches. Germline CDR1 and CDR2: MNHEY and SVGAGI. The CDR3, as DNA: TGTGCCAGCAGCCGGTCGGACAGGGGGGGTCAGCCCCAGCATTTT. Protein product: CASSRSDRGGQPQHF.

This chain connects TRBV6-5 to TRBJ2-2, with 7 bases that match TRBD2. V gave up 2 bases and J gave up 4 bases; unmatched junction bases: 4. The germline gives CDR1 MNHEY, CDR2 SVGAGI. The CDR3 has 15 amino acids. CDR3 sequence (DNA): TGTGCCAGCAGTTACCAAGCGGGACTCACCGGGGAGCTGTTTTTT. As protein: CASSYQAGLTGELFF.

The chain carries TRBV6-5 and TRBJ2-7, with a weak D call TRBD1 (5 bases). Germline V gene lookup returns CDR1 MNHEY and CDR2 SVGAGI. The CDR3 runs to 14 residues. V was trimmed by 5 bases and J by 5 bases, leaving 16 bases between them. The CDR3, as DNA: TGTGCCAGCAGTCGGACACGATTGTTTGACGAGCAGTACTTC. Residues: CASSRTRLFDEQYF.

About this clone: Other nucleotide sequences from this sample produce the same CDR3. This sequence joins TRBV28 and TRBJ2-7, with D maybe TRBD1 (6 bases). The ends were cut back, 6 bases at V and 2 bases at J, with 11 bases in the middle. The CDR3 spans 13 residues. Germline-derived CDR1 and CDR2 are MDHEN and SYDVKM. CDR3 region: CASRSGQTYEQYF. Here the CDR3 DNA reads TGTGCCAGCAGATCAGGACAGACCTACGAGCAGTACTTC.

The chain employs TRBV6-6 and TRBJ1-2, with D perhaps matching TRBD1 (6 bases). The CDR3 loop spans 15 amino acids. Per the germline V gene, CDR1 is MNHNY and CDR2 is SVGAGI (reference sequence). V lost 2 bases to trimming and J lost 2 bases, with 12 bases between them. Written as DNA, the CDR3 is TGTGCCAGCAGTTACCGGTTGACAGGAAACTATGGCTACACCTTC. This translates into CASSYRLTGNYGYTF.

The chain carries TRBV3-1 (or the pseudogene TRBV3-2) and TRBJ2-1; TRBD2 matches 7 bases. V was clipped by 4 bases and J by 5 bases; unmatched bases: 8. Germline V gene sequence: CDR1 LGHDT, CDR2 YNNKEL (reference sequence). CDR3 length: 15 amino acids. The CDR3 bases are TGTGCCAGCAGCCGCCCGGGACTACGCGACAATGAGCAGTTCTTC. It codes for CASSRPGLRDNEQFF.

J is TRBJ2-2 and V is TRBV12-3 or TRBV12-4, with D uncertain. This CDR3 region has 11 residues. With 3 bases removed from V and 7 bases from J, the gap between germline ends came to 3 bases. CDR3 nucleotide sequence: TGTGCCAGCAGTTTTTACGGGGAGCTGTTTTTT. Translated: CASSFYGELFF.

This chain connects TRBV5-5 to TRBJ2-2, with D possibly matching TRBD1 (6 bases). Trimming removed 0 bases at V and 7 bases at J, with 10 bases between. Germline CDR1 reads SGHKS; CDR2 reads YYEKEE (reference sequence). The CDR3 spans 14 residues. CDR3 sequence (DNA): TGTGCCAGCAGCTTGGGGGGGCCGATCGGGGAGCTGTTTTTT. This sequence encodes CASSLGGPIGELFF.

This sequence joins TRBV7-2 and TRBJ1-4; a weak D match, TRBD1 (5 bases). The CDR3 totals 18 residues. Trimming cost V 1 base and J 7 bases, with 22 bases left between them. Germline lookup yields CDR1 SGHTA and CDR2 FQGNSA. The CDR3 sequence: CASSLVGAGNGGVEKLFF. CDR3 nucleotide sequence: TGTGCCAGCAGCTTAGTAGGGGCAGGGAACGGGGGTGTTGAAAAACTGTTTTTT. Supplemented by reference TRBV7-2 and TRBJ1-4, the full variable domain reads GAGVSQSPSNKVTEKGKDVELRCDPISGHTALYWYRQSLGQGLEFLIYFQGNSAPDKSGLPSDRFSAERTGGSVSTLTIQRTQQEDSAVYLCASSLVGAGNGGVEKLFFGSGTQLSVL.

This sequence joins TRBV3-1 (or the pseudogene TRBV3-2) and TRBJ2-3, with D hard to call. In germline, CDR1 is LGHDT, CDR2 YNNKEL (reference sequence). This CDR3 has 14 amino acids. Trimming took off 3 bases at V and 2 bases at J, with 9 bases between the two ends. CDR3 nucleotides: TGTGCCAGCAGCCAGAGGTTGGACACAGATACGCAGTATTTT. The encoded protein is CASSQRLDTDTQYF.

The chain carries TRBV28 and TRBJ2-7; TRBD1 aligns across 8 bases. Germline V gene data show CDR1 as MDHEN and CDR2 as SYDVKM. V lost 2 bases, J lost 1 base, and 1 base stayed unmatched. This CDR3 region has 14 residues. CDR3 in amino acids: CASSLGTGSYEQYF. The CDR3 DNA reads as TGTGCCAGCAGTTTAGGGACAGGTTCCTACGAGCAGTACTTC. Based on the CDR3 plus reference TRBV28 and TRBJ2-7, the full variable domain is DVKVTQSSRYLVKRTGEKVFLECVQDMDHENMFWYRQDPGLGLRLIYFSYDVKMKEKGDIPEGYSVSREKKERFSLILESASTNQTSMYLCASSLGTGSYEQYFGPGTRLTVT.

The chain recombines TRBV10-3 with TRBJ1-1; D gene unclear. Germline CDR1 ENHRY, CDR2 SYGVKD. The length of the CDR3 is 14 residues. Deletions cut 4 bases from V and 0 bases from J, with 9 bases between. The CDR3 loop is CAISVRDLNTEAFF. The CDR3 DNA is TGTGCCATCAGTGTCCGGGATTTGAACACTGAAGCTTTCTTT.

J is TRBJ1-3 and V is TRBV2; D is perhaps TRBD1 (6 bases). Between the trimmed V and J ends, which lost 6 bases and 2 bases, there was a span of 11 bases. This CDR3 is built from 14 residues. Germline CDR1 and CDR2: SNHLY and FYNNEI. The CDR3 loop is CASRTGQTGNTIYF. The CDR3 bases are TGTGCCAGCAGGACCGGACAGACTGGAAACACCATATATTTT.